The 24 T cell receptor beta chains reported below all come from one sample, sequenced in a study of T cell clonotyping in hematopoietic cell transplantation. The method was immunoSEQ multiplex PCR; TCRdb's version includes in-frame clones alone and lacks a portion of them. The repertoire includes 1,000 to 1,300 clones, 80% to 95% of them detected once, and less than 4.5% sits in the top ten. The specimen comprised PBMCs, sampled 180 days after allogeneic stem cell transplant. Every receptor here comes from a male patient aged 45-59 years who had an allogeneic stem cell transplant from a related donor, so T cells may come from the graft donor. Some clones in this sample may be carry-over from other donors' samples.

The V and J genes are TRBV13 and TRBJ2-1; 8 positions agree with TRBD2. V gave up 5 bases and J gave up 12 bases; unmatched junction bases: 15. The CDR3 loop spans 15 amino acids. Germline V gives CDR1 PRHDT, CDR2 FYEKMQ (reference sequence). CDR3 DNA: TGTGCCAGCAGCGACCTAGCGGGTATGCTCGGTCGGCAGTTCTTC. It specifies CASSDLAGMLGRQFF.

This chain links TRBV6-1 with TRBJ1-6; the D gene is possibly TRBD1 (5 bases). The CDR3 is 12 residues long. Germline CDR1 MNHNS, CDR2 SASEGT. Trimming shortened V by 9 bases and J by 9 bases, and 12 bases separated the two germline ends. CDR3 nucleotides: TGTGCCAGTGCGGGGCGCACTTCACCCCTCCACTTT. Translation gives CASAGRTSPLHF.

The chain joins TRBV7-3 to TRBJ2-2, with D perhaps matching TRBD1 (6 bases). This CDR3 is 16 amino acids long. Germline V CDR1 and CDR2: SGHTA, FQGTGA. The V end was cut by 5 bases, the J end by 6 bases, with 19 bases between. The CDR3 spells CASSTSPGHGSGELFF. In nucleotides, the CDR3 is TGTGCCAGCAGCACATCCCCGGGACATGGGTCCGGGGAGCTGTTTTTT.

The rearrangement joins TRBV27 to TRBJ1-4; maybe TRBD1 (5 bases). Trimming stripped 5 bases from V and 8 bases from J, with 12 bases between. The CDR3 length is 13 residues. Per germline, CDR1 MNHEY and CDR2 SMNVEV (reference sequence). CDR3 coding DNA: TGTGCCAGCAGTCGCCAGGGCGAGGAAAAACTGTTTTTT. It translates to CASSRQGEEKLFF. Full variable domain (outside the CDR3, taken from reference TRBV27 and TRBJ1-4): EAQVTQNPRYLITVTGKKLTVTCSQNMNHEYMSWYRQDPGLGLRQIYYSMNVEVTDKGDVPEGYKVSRKEKRNFPLILESPSPNQTSLYFCASSRQGEEKLFFGSGTQLSVL.

This sequence joins TRBV5-1 and TRBJ1-2, with TRBD1 matching over 7 bases. The CDR3 extends over 16 amino acids. Losses at the gene ends were 5 bases for V and 3 bases for J; bases not matched to a gene: 13. Germline values: CDR1 SGHRS, CDR2 YFSETQ. CDR3 in DNA: TGCGCCAGCAGGGGCGGAGGGGGCGAGGAGGACTATGGCTACACCTTC. It is translated as CASRGGGGEEDYGYTF.

The chain combines TRBV11-2 with TRBJ2-7; D perhaps matches TRBD2 (5 bases). Trimming took off 7 bases at V and 0 bases at J, with 16 bases between the two ends. This CDR3 is built from 15 residues. Germline CDR1 reads SGHAT; CDR2 reads FQNNGV. The CDR3 region has the DNA TGTGCCAGCAATGTGGGAGATAGGCCCTCCTACGAGCAGTACTTC. Protein: CASNVGDRPSYEQYF.

The V gene is TRBV7-8, the J gene TRBJ2-2, with D tentatively TRBD1 or TRBD2 (6 bases each). CDR1 SGHVS and CDR2 FQNEAQ come from the germline V gene. V was clipped by 4 bases and J by 7 bases, with 16 bases between them. This CDR3 spans 15 amino acids. CDR3 in amino acids: CASSSGGGQVGELFF. Written as DNA, the CDR3 is TGTGCCAGCAGCTCAGGAGGGGGGCAAGTCGGGGAGCTGTTTTTT.

This sequence joins TRBV5-1 and TRBJ2-5, with TRBD1 matching over 11 bases. CDR1 and CDR2 (germline): SGHRS, YFSETQ. This CDR3 contains 15 residues. V shed 3 bases, J shed 5 bases, and the junction held 6 bases outside the gene matches. CDR3 loop: CASSSDRGQGETQYF. DNA for the CDR3: TGCGCCAGCAGCTCGGACAGGGGGCAGGGGGAGACCCAGTACTTC.

This chain uses TRBV6-5 with TRBJ2-7, with TRBD2 matching 11 bases. CDR1 is MNHEY, CDR2 SVGAGI, per germline. The CDR3 has 15 residues. V lost 4 bases, J lost 5 bases, and 7 bases stayed unmatched. CDR3 sequence reads: CASSSGTSGTDEQYF. CDR3 DNA: TGTGCCAGCAGTTCCGGGACTAGCGGTACAGACGAGCAGTACTTC.

The rearrangement joins TRBV30 to TRBJ1-6; TRBD1 might be the D (5 bases). Germline lookup yields CDR1 GTSNPN and CDR2 SVGIG (reference sequence). V was shortened by 5 bases and J by 7 bases, with 18 bases between the two germline ends. The CDR3 is 15 amino acids. The CDR3 coding sequence is TGTGCCTGGTGCTCCTATCGGGACTCCAATTCACCCCTCCACTTT. Encoded protein: CAWCSYRDSNSPLHF.

This clone has only one observation. The chain uses TRBV7-4 and TRBJ1-5; no reliable D call. Germline V lookup: CDR1 SGHVT, CDR2 SQSDAQ. The ends were cut back, 1 base at V and 2 bases at J, with 6 bases in the middle. The CDR3 runs to 14 residues. The CDR3 sequence is CASSLGQGNQPQHF. Here the CDR3 DNA reads TGTGCCAGCAGCTTAGGGCAGGGCAATCAGCCCCAGCATTTT.

The chain's CDR3 is CASSLGRTPEKLFF. The CDR3 DNA sequence: TGTGCCAGCAGCTTGGGGCGCACACCTGAAAAACTGTTTTTT. V usage is TRBV5-6 and J usage is TRBJ1-4; D uncertain. The ends were cut back, 0 bases at V and 7 bases at J, with 10 bases in the middle. The CDR3 sequence is 14 residues long. The V gene's germline CDR1 is SGHDT and CDR2 YYEEEE.

In DNA, the CDR3 is TGTGCCACCAGCAGTGAGGGACAGGGGTCGGGGGCCAACGTCCTGACTTTC. It yields the protein CATSSEGQGSGANVLTF. The chain employs TRBV15 and TRBJ2-6; 10 bases agree with TRBD1. Trimming took 3 bases from V and 4 from J; bases not matched to a gene: 6. The CDR3 consists of 17 residues. The V gene's germline CDR1 is LNHNV and CDR2 YYDKDF (reference sequence).

The chain couples TRBV4-2 to TRBJ2-1, with D tentatively TRBD1 (5 bases). The CDR3 is 16 amino acids. V lost 1 base and J 5 bases, leaving 15 bases between the germline ends. Germline CDR1 reads LGHNA; CDR2 reads YNFKEQ. The CDR3 loop is CASSQALGAGHNEQFF. DNA of the CDR3: TGTGCCAGCAGCCAAGCCTTAGGGGCAGGACACAATGAGCAGTTCTTC.

The chain couples TRBV28 to TRBJ2-7, with D tentatively TRBD2 (5 bases). V gave up 6 bases and J gave up 0 bases, with 12 bases separating them. The V gene's germline CDR1 is MDHEN and CDR2 SYDVKM. The CDR3 covers 14 residues. The CDR3 nucleotides are TGTGCCAGCAGGCCGACGGGAAGCTCCTACGAGCAGTACTTC. It translates to CASRPTGSSYEQYF.

This clone was seen once. This chain joins TRBV2 and TRBJ1-1; D not resolved. V was pared by 3 bases and J by 3 bases, with 2 bases between. CDR3 size: 11 residues. CDR1 and CDR2 from the germline V gene are SNHLY and FYNNEI. The DNA of the CDR3 is TGTGCCAGCAGTGAGGACACTGAAGCTTTCTTT. Translated: CASSEDTEAFF.

This rearrangement joins TRBV7-2 to TRBJ2-7; D is unclear. The V and J ends lost 7 bases and 1 base respectively, with 8 bases between them. Germline CDR1 reads SGHTA; CDR2 reads FQGNSA. The CDR3 consists of 12 residues. CDR3 residues: CASMADSYEQYF. CDR3 DNA: TGTGCCAGCATGGCGGATTCCTACGAGCAGTACTTC.

The V call is TRBV11-2, the J call TRBJ2-7, with D perhaps matching TRBD1 or TRBD2 (6 bases each). V was shortened by 5 bases and J by 0 bases, with 14 bases between the two germline ends. This CDR3 has 15 residues. The germline gives CDR1 SGHAT, CDR2 FQNNGV. CDR3 residues: CASSPIGGRSYEQYF. The CDR3 DNA sequence: TGTGCCAGCAGCCCGATCGGGGGCCGCTCCTACGAGCAGTACTTC.

The chain has TRBV7-9 and TRBJ1-2; D might be TRBD1 (5 bases). V shed 5 bases and J shed 2 bases, with 15 bases lying between them. Germline lookup yields CDR1 SEHNR and CDR2 FQNEAQ (reference sequence). This CDR3 contains 15 residues. CDR3 coding DNA: TGTGCCAGCAGCCTAGGGACGGCGGGGAACTATGGCTACACCTTC. It encodes CASSLGTAGNYGYTF.

The chain links TRBV5-1 to TRBJ2-7, with TRBD1 identical over 9 bases. Germline assignment: CDR1 SGHRS and CDR2 YFSETQ. The CDR3 sequence is 16 residues long. V was pared by 3 bases and J by 0 bases, with 7 bases of the junction left unmatched. The CDR3 DNA follows: TGCGCCAGCAGCTCGGCGGGGACAGGGAGCTCCTACGAGCAGTACTTC. It specifies CASSSAGTGSSYEQYF.

This clone occurred once. The chain links TRBV9 to TRBJ1-1; 7 bases match TRBD1. This CDR3 contains 13 residues. CDR1 is SGDLS and CDR2 is YYNGEE in the germline V gene. With V trimmed by 0 bases and J by 4 bases, 0 bases remained unmatched. The CDR3 loop is CASSVGTGTEAFF. CDR3 nucleotides: TGTGCCAGCAGCGTAGGGACAGGCACTGAAGCTTTCTTT.

V is TRBV7-2 and J is TRBJ2-3; 11 bases are shared with TRBD2. Germline CDR1 and CDR2: SGHTA and FQGNSA. J gave up 9 bases and V 2 bases, and 19 bases lay outside the gene matches. This CDR3 has 19 amino acids. CDR3 in amino acids: CASSLPRNQLAGAESTQYF. The CDR3 DNA reads as TGTGCCAGCAGCTTACCCCGTAACCAACTAGCGGGGGCCGAGAGCACGCAGTATTTT. Full variable domain (missing parts from reference TRBV7-2 and TRBJ2-3): GAGVSQSPSNKVTEKGKDVELRCDPISGHTALYWYRQSLGQGLEFLIYFQGNSAPDKSGLPSDRFSAERTGGSVSTLTIQRTQQEDSAVYLCASSLPRNQLAGAESTQYFGPGTRLTVL.

The V call is TRBV6-5, the J call TRBJ2-7, with D maybe TRBD1 (6 bases). The germline CDR1 and CDR2 sequences are MNHEY and SVGAGI. The CDR3 has 13 amino acids. V lost 3 bases and J lost 7, with 13 bases in between. The CDR3 sequence: CASSYDRTTEQYF. The CDR3 DNA follows: TGTGCCAGCAGTTATGACAGGACGACGGAGCAGTACTTC.

The sample holds a few counts of this clone. This chain joins TRBV25-1 and TRBJ1-2; tentatively, D is TRBD1 (5 bases). The CDR3 spans 13 residues. V gave up 3 bases and J gave up 8 bases, with 13 bases separating them. Germline V gene data show CDR1 as MGHDK and CDR2 as SYGVNS. CDR3 DNA: TGTGCCAGCAGTGAGTTCGGAGGGGTCGGCTACACCTTC. It is translated as CASSEFGGVGYTF.